Many counts were recorded for the clone carrying this TCR beta chain. The antigen is undetermined. TCR beta CDR3 sequences were amplified from RNA transcripts. First-round RT-PCR with HTBI primers amplified the TCR CDR3 region. In TCRdb, the multiplex PCR reads were re-called with MiXCR into one record per CDR3 protein. The data hold hundreds of thousands of distinct CDR3 sequences, with roughly 15% observed a single time. V gave up 5 bases and J gave up 4 bases, with 8 bases separating them. The length of the CDR3 is 12 residues. Germline V gives CDR1 SGHNT, CDR2 YENEEA. These data originate in a study of T cells in Graves' hyperthyroidism and ophthalmopathy. General study results and limits: Most thyroid clonotypes expanded above 0.001 were also detected in blood. Before onset, by a median of approximately 5.9 months, the model predicted ophthalmopathy. Ophthalmopathy stood apart from stable hyperthyroidism in a 13 V-J model.

In making diagnoses, clinical symptoms, serum thyroxine and TRAb, thyroid ultrasound and orbital computed tomography were all used. The clonotype was recovered from a woman aged 40 to 49 with Graves' hyperthyroidism. The V gene is TRBV11-3, the J gene TRBJ2-5; no reliable D call. What was sequenced was blood. In DNA, the CDR3 is TGTGCCAGCAGCCCGACTGCAGAGACCCAGTACTTC. It yields the protein CASSPTAETQYF.